This section outlines one T cell receptor beta chain sequence together with its context. The V end lost 0 bases, the J end lost 11 bases, and 23 bases lay between the germline ends. Germline V gene sequence: CDR1 SGDLS, CDR2 YYNGEE. The CDR3 is 16 residues long. Template switching added a universal primer site; cDNA carried unique molecular identifiers. TCRdb recomputed calls from the 5' RACE reads with MiXCR, one row per CDR3 protein. The data show about 1.7 million distinct CDR3 sequences, about 31% seen once. Every donor was a healthy Caucasian. These data come from a study of identical twins. This TCR derives from a newborn girl in good health. This rearrangement joins TRBV9 to TRBJ2-5, with D unclear. The sequencing input was cord blood. The DNA for the CDR3 is TGTGCCAGCAGCGTAGTCGGCCGAAGCTCCTACAATGAGCAGTACTTC. Translating it yields CASSVVGRSSYNEQYF.